The next 7 T cell receptor beta chains were all read from a single sample in a study of spatial heterogeneity in lung cancer. This sample's time point: blood at routine non-recurrence follow-up after resection. The study sequenced unsorted whole RNA from tumor, nontumor lung or frozen PBMC. TCRdb recomputed calls from the 5' RACE reads with MiXCR, one row per CDR3 protein. The sample includes around 110,000 distinct CDR3 sequences, 12% of them seen just once. The sample consisted of PBMCs, taken at follow-up. These receptor sequences come from a male donor with early-stage non-small cell lung cancer.

This clonotype has a count of ten or more. The genes are TRBV5-6 and TRBJ1-1, with D tentatively TRBD1 (6 bases). This CDR3 region has 16 residues. The V and J ends lost 0 bases and 10 bases respectively, with 22 bases between them. The germline gives CDR1 SGHDT, CDR2 YYEEEE. The CDR3 DNA follows: TGTGCCAGCAGCTTGGCCCTGGGTTCGTCAGGGGTTGTAGCTTTCTTT. Protein: CASSLALGSSGVVAFF. The full variable domain, its missing parts supplied by reference TRBV5-6 and TRBJ1-1, is DAGVTQSPTHLIKTRGQQVTLRCSPKSGHDTVSWYQQALGQGPQFIFQYYEEEERQRGNFPDRFSGHQFPNYSSELNVNALLLGDSALYLCASSLALGSSGVVAFFGQGTRLTVV.

This clonotype occurred a few times. This sequence joins TRBV5-1 and TRBJ2-5; the match to TRBD1 covers 7 bases. Germline assignment: CDR1 SGHRS and CDR2 YFSETQ. The V gene end was trimmed by 7 bases and the J gene end by 8 bases; junction bases not matched to a gene: 8. The CDR3 runs 12 residues. The CDR3: CASRSTGATQYF. The CDR3 coding sequence is TGCGCCAGCCGGTCTACAGGGGCAACCCAGTACTTC.

This clonotype was seen repeatedly, ten times or more. The chain couples TRBV9 to TRBJ2-1; possibly TRBD2 for D (6 bases). The germline V gene encodes CDR1 SGDLS and CDR2 YYNGEE. V lost 3 bases and J lost 5, with 12 bases in between. The CDR3 is 14 residues long. The CDR3 spells CASSATGDHNEQFF. In nucleotides, the CDR3 is TGTGCCAGCAGCGCCACGGGGGACCACAATGAGCAGTTCTTC.

The chain is built from TRBV7-8 and TRBJ1-4; D remains ambiguous. V was trimmed by 1 base and J by 0 bases, leaving 9 bases between them. CDR1 is SGHVS and CDR2 is FQNEAQ in the germline V gene. This CDR3 region has 16 residues. CDR3 amino acids: CASSLGWQPTNEKLFF. CDR3 nucleotide sequence: TGTGCCAGCAGCTTAGGGTGGCAGCCAACTAATGAAAAACTGTTTTTT.

This clonotype was found many times. The rearrangement links TRBV29-1 to TRBJ1-3; D is uncertain. The CDR3 extends over 11 amino acids. V lost 2 bases and J 15 bases, leaving 14 bases between the germline ends. Looked up from germline, CDR1 is SQVTM and CDR2 is ANQGSEA. The DNA for the CDR3 is TGCAGCGTTGAATTAAGGAAACATTCATATTTT. Translating it yields CSVELRKHSYF.

Many counts were recorded for this clonotype. The rearrangement links TRBV29-1 to TRBJ1-1; D is possibly TRBD1 (6 bases). The CDR3 covers 13 residues. The germline CDR1 and CDR2 sequences are SQVTM and ANQGSEA. V lost 6 bases and J lost 2, with 13 bases in between. CDR3 region: CSVSGTPNTEAFF. CDR3 DNA sequence: TGCAGCGTATCCGGGACACCCAACACTGAAGCTTTCTTT.

This clonotype has just a few counts. V gene TRBV2 combines with J gene TRBJ1-1; TRBD1 aligns across 7 bases. Germline loops: CDR1 SNHLY, CDR2 FYNNEI. This CDR3 is built from 13 residues. V trimming: 7 bases; J trimming: 5 bases; junction bases outside the gene matches: 7. DNA for the CDR3: TGTGCCAGCATAAGGGGGCGCTGGACTGAAGCTTTCTTT. It encodes CASIRGRWTEAFF.